This T cell receptor beta chain emerged from a study of CD8+CD57+ T cells in acquired aplastic anemia. At the level of the study: Sorting CD4+ and CD8+ cells gave DNA averaging 3.2 ug. Overall study findings and caveats: Between patients and controls, about 31 CD8+ CDR3 sequences were found in common. Patient and control CD8+ Simpson's diversity was not significantly different.

For CDR3 and TCR beta VDJ profiling, genomic DNA was the template used. One entry per CDR3 protein, called by TCRdb with MiXCR from the reads. The top ten clones hold less than 10% of a sample with 300,000 or so distinct CDR3 sequences, around 60% of them seen once. On this clonotype: What it binds is unknown.

The CDR3 runs to 15 residues. Germline V gene data show CDR1 as KGHDR and CDR2 as SFDVKD. Trimming stripped 3 bases from V and 2 bases from J, with 13 bases between. The genes are TRBV24-1 and TRBJ2-7; tentative D call: TRBD2 (7 bases). The TCR was taken from a human donor with severe aplastic anemia or a healthy control (not recorded which). The sequencing sample was made of sorted CD4+, CD8+, or CD8+CD57+ T cells (not recorded which) from PBMCs. CDR3 amino acids: CATSDHGGAAYEQYF. CDR3 coding DNA: TGTGCCACCAGTGATCATGGGGGGGCGGCCTACGAGCAGTACTTC.